The 8 T cell receptor beta chains below come from one sample, sequenced in a study of blood T cell repertoires in COVID-19. Clones were read by immunoSEQ multiplex PCR, and TCRdb kept only the in-frame ones, dropping some. This sample has about 210,000 clones, with approximately 90% found just once. Sequencing was performed on peripheral blood. The receptor source for this set is a man aged 35 to 55 with acute or convalescent COVID-19.

The rearrangement joins TRBV6-1 to TRBJ2-7; D not certain. The CDR3 is made up of 13 amino acids. Between the trimmed V and J ends, which lost 3 bases and 6 bases, there was a span of 12 bases. Looked up from germline, CDR1 is MNHNS and CDR2 is SASEGT. CDR3 nucleotide sequence: TGTGCCAGCAGTGATCTCCTGGCTGTCGAGCAGTACTTC. It specifies CASSDLLAVEQYF.

Here the CDR3 reads CASSQGTGHSNQPQHF. CDR3 DNA: TGTGCCAGCAGCCAAGGGACAGGCCATAGCAATCAGCCCCAGCATTTT. This sequence joins TRBV3-1 (or the pseudogene TRBV3-2) and TRBJ1-5; 7 nucleotides align to TRBD1. Trimming cost V 1 base and J 0 bases; bases outside gene matches: 3. Germline-derived CDR1 and CDR2 are LGHDT and YNNKEL (reference sequence). The CDR3 totals 16 residues.

This chain links TRBV20-1 with TRBJ2-1; 7 bases are shared with TRBD1. This CDR3 is built from 11 residues. V was pared by 5 bases and J by 9 bases, with 4 bases of the junction left unmatched. Germline V gives CDR1 DFQATT, CDR2 SNEGSKA (reference sequence). The CDR3 coding sequence is TGCAGTGCTTGGGACAGCGGTGAGCAGTTCTTC. The encoded protein is CSAWDSGEQFF.

The chain recombines TRBV29-1 with TRBJ1-1; no reliable D call. CDR3 length: 11 residues. The ends were cut back, 4 bases at V and 5 bases at J, with 8 bases in the middle. Germline-derived CDR1 and CDR2 are SQVTM and ANQGSEA. CDR3 coding DNA: TGCAGCGTTGTGATGCGGACTGAAGCTTTCTTT. Protein product: CSVVMRTEAFF.

This rearrangement joins TRBV4-1 to TRBJ1-1; D perhaps matches TRBD1 (5 bases). The CDR3 is made up of 15 amino acids. The ends were cut back, 1 base at V and 7 bases at J, with 16 bases in the middle. The germline gives CDR1 MGHRA, CDR2 YSYEKL. For the CDR3, the DNA is TGCGCCAGCAGCCAAGCCGGCGGGGGGAGTAGTGAAGCTTTCTTT. It specifies CASSQAGGGSSEAFF.

The genes are TRBV11-2 and TRBJ2-1; 7 positions agree with TRBD1. The CDR3 totals 15 residues. Trimming cost V 3 bases and J 5 bases; bases outside gene matches: 7. CDR1 and CDR2 from the germline V gene are SGHAT and FQNNGV. The CDR3 is CASSFRGLRDNEQFF. The CDR3 bases are TGTGCCAGCAGCTTTAGGGGGCTTCGGGACAATGAGCAGTTCTTC.

V usage is TRBV7-6 and J usage is TRBJ2-7, with TRBD2 as a possible D gene (5 bases). CDR3 length equals 13 residues. Trimming took 3 bases from V and 0 from J, leaving 6 bases between them. Germline loops: CDR1 SGHVS, CDR2 FNYEAQ. The CDR3 sequence is CASSFEGSYEQYF. The CDR3 DNA is TGTGCCAGCAGCTTCGAGGGCTCCTACGAGCAGTACTTC.

This chain links TRBV9 with TRBJ2-7; the D gene is possibly TRBD2 (5 bases). Trimming stripped 0 bases from V and 3 bases from J, with 13 bases between. Per the germline V gene, CDR1 is SGDLS and CDR2 is YYNGEE. This CDR3 has 15 amino acids. The CDR3 loop reads CASSVAPAGGYEQYF. The CDR3 DNA reads TGTGCCAGCAGCGTAGCTCCCGCGGGCGGCTACGAGCAGTACTTC.